This paragraph covers one T cell receptor beta chain sequence. Its antigen is currently unknown. From the germline J gene comes the end of the CDR3, since the read stops 3 residues before it. Other nucleotide sequences from this sample produce the same CDR3. Generated by immunoSEQ multiplex PCR, the TCRdb table keeps only in-frame clones and is missing some. Sampling found 28,000 or so clones, none seen once. The data are from a study of T cell clonality in common variable immunodeficiency. General study points: T cell subpopulation sequencing would be needed to explain CVID clonality. Fewer deletions and N-nucleotide insertions were reportedly seen in common variable immunodeficiency TCR beta sequences.

Patients had low serum IgG, IgA and/or IgM and specific antibody deficiency. Both groups were predominantly of Caucasian heritage. Germline V gene sequence: CDR1 KGHSH, CDR2 LQKENI. The CDR3 is 14 amino acids. V lost 4 bases and J 4 bases, leaving 8 bases between the germline ends. The sequence derives from a human donor with common variable immunodeficiency. V usage is TRBV18 and J usage is TRBJ1-6, with D possibly being TRBD1 (6 bases). The sequencing sample was made of peripheral blood mononuclear cells. CDR3 DNA (partial): TGTGCCAGCTCACAACAGGGTTATAATTCACCC. This encodes CASSQQGYNSP. The entire CDR3 sequence reads CASSQQGYNSPLHF.